The sequence of this TCR beta chain was determined in a study of OX40 agonist ivuxolimab in advanced cancers. Study overall: Administration of intravenous ivuxolimab to patients occurred every 2 weeks at 0.01 to 10 mg/kg. Patients assigned to dose escalation were diagnosed with hepatocellular carcinoma, melanoma, renal cell or head and neck cancer. A mean age of about 56 years, range roughly 23 to 79, was recorded, and 70% to 85% were male.

This CDR3 has 12 residues. V shed 4 bases and J shed 1 base, with 4 bases lying between them. Per germline, CDR1 SGHRS and CDR2 YFSETQ. Profiling relied on immunoSEQ multiplex PCR, and the TCRdb table lists in-frame clones only, not all of them. Of roughly 76,000 clones listed, 80% to 90% are singletons. The TCR was taken from an adult with an advanced solid tumor such as melanoma, head and neck, liver or kidney cancer. The sample was CD4+ or CD8+ T cells sorted from blood, taken in a trial of the OX40 agonist ivuxolimab. The J gene is TRBJ2-3, the V gene TRBV5-1; D gene ambiguous. CDR3 sequence reads: CASSAGTDTQYF. CDR3 DNA: TGCGCCAGCAGCGCCGGCACAGATACGCAGTATTTT.